The 15 T cell receptor beta chains reported below all come from one sample, sequenced in a study of T cells in Graves' hyperthyroidism and ophthalmopathy. Amplification targeted TCR beta CDR3 regions from RNA transcripts. When the TCR CDR3 underwent first-round RT-PCR, the HTBI primer set was used. Each CDR3 protein gets one entry after TCRdb re-called the multiplex PCR reads with MiXCR. This sample has around 380,000 distinct CDR3 sequences, with approximately 13% found just once. Sequencing was carried out using blood. The receptors were sampled from a man aged 30 to 39 with Graves' hyperthyroidism that later progressed to Graves' ophthalmopathy.

The chain combines TRBV30 with TRBJ2-2, with D maybe TRBD1 (5 bases). V lost 3 bases to trimming and J lost 6 bases, with 17 bases between them. CDR3 length equals 15 residues. The germline CDR1 and CDR2 sequences are GTSNPN and SVGIG (reference sequence). This chain's CDR3 is CAWSANYLGAGELFF. The CDR3 DNA follows: TGTGCCTGGAGCGCCAACTATCTAGGGGCCGGGGAGCTGTTTTTT.

With respect to this clonotype: Germline and junction disagree at one end, which may indicate a read error. The chain uses TRBV11-2 and TRBJ2-5, with 9 bases that match TRBD2. CDR1 is SGHAT and CDR2 is FQNNGV in the germline V gene. This CDR3 spans 14 amino acids. CDR3 DNA sequence: TGTGCCAGCAGCGCTATAGCGGGGGCCCGGACCCGGTACTTC. Its protein is CASSAIAGARTRYF.

At least ten counts were recorded for this clonotype. The chain combines TRBV3-1 with TRBJ1-4; D call uncertain. Trimming removed 1 base from V and 7 bases from J, with 7 bases in between. The CDR3 has 13 amino acids. CDR1 and CDR2 (germline): LGHDT, YNNKEL (reference sequence). The chain's CDR3 is CASSQVDGEKLFF. The CDR3 nucleotides read TGTGCCAGCAGCCAAGTAGACGGTGAAAAACTGTTTTTT.

There are many counts of this clonotype. The junction departs from germline at one end; a sequencing error may be responsible. The chain uses TRBV28 and TRBJ2-7, with D tentatively TRBD2 (6 bases). Germline CDR1 is MDHEN and CDR2 is SYDVKM. The CDR3 is 15 amino acids. As DNA, the CDR3 is TGTGCCAGCATCCCCCTGCGGGATGGCTCCTGCGAGCAGTACTTC. Translation gives CASIPLRDGSCEQYF.

This clonotype was recorded many times. Here the CDR3 DNA reads TGTGCCAGCAGCTGGGACAGGGGTTCCTACGAGCAGTACTTC. Amino acids: CASSWDRGSYEQYF. The gene calls are TRBV12-3 or TRBV12-4 and TRBJ2-7, with 10 bases aligning to TRBD1. J lost 1 base, V lost 6 bases, and 3 bases had no gene match. The CDR3 extends over 14 amino acids.

A word on this clonotype: A read error may explain this, as a much larger clone is one base away. The final CDR3 position lacks the conserved phenylalanine or tryptophan, pointing to a likely read error. V is TRBV6-1 and J is TRBJ1-3, with unresolved D. The CDR3 covers 17 residues. Germline assignment: CDR1 MNHNS and CDR2 SASEGT. Trimming removed 5 bases at V and 0 bases at J, with 17 bases between. CDR3 DNA: TGTGCCAGCAGTCGAACAAACGGACTGACCTCTGGAAACACCATATATTCT. As protein: CASSRTNGLTSGNTIYS.

Notes on this clonotype: This may be a read error, as it is one base from a much larger clone. The chain links TRBV6-5 to TRBJ2-2; possibly TRBD1 for D (5 bases). This CDR3 is 15 amino acids long. The germline gives CDR1 MNHEY, CDR2 SVGAGI. In DNA form, the CDR3 reads TGTGCCAACAGTTTAAACAGGTTTAGCACCGGGGAGCTGTTTTTT. It translates to CANSLNRFSTGELFF.

This clonotype appeared many times. V gene TRBV12-3 or TRBV12-4 combines with J gene TRBJ2-1; D call uncertain. The CDR3 is 15 residues long. V lost 5 bases, J lost 0 bases, and 11 bases lay in between. The CDR3 loop reads CASSPTPSSYNEQFF. CDR3 sequence (DNA): TGTGCCAGCAGTCCGACACCGAGCTCCTACAATGAGCAGTTCTTC.

The CDR3 nucleotides are TGCAGTGCTAGCACCGGGGGCGCTTACTATGGCTACACCTTC. Protein product: CSASTGGAYYGYTF. The J gene is TRBJ1-2, the V gene TRBV20-1, with D tentatively TRBD1 (6 bases). The CDR3 is 14 residues long. Between the trimmed V and J ends, which lost 3 bases and 3 bases, there was a span of 14 bases. CDR1 is DFQATT, CDR2 SNEGSKA, per germline (reference sequence).

In this sample, this clonotype turned up many times. The chain employs TRBV6-2 or TRBV6-3 and TRBJ1-5; D uncertain. The CDR3 is made up of 15 amino acids. Looked up from germline, CDR1 is MNHEY and CDR2 is SVGEGT. V lost 1 base to trimming and J lost 2 bases, with 9 bases between them. The CDR3 DNA is TGTGCCAGCAGTTACTTGGGAATCGGCAATCAGCCCCAGCATTTT. Its protein is CASSYLGIGNQPQHF.

Many counts were recorded for this clonotype. The chain has TRBV14 and TRBJ1-3; no clear D. In germline, CDR1 is SGHDN, CDR2 FVKESK. The CDR3 contains 15 residues. V lost 1 base and J 0 bases, leaving 7 bases between the germline ends. CDR3 sequence (DNA): TGTGCCAGCAGCCAAGGCCAGTTCTCTGGAAACACCATATATTTT. Residues: CASSQGQFSGNTIYF.

The CDR3 spells CASSGAHNYGYTF. CDR3 sequence (DNA): TGTGCCAGCAGTGGGGCACACAACTATGGCTACACCTTC. The rearrangement links TRBV28 to TRBJ1-2; tentatively, D is TRBD1 (5 bases). CDR3 length equals 13 residues. Germline values: CDR1 MDHEN, CDR2 SYDVKM. V gave up 5 bases and J gave up 2 bases, with 9 bases separating them.

A few counts support this clonotype. V usage is TRBV6-2 or TRBV6-3 and J usage is TRBJ2-2; the D gene is possibly TRBD2 (6 bases). The CDR3 is 13 amino acids. Germline lookup yields CDR1 MNHEY and CDR2 SVGEGT. Between the trimmed V and J ends, which lost 2 bases and 8 bases, there was a span of 9 bases. CDR3 protein: CASSYAAGGELFF. CDR3 nucleotide sequence: TGTGCCAGCAGTTACGCGGCGGGGGGGGAGCTGTTTTTT.

The chain uses TRBV15 and TRBJ2-4, with unresolved D. The CDR3 is 12 amino acids. V was cut by 0 bases and J by 5 bases, with 2 bases left in between. Per the germline V gene, CDR1 is LNHNV and CDR2 is YYDKDF (reference sequence). CDR3 loop: CATSRDENIQYF. DNA of the CDR3: TGTGCCACCAGCAGAGACGAAAACATTCAGTACTTC.

This chain uses TRBV20-1 with TRBJ2-4, with D possibly being TRBD1 (6 bases). CDR1 is DFQATT, CDR2 SNEGSKA, per germline (reference sequence). Trimming took 3 bases from V and 5 from J, leaving 14 bases between them. The CDR3 runs to 14 residues. CDR3 residues: CSARDQGWENIQYF. As DNA, the CDR3 is TGCAGTGCTAGGGACCAGGGGTGGGAAAACATTCAGTACTTC.